This T cell receptor (beta chain) was sequenced in a study of a mutant IDH1 vaccine in newly diagnosed glioma. Study in general: Radiotherapy, temozolomide, or both had been given previously, and both were given to most.

Produced via immunoSEQ multiplex PCR; TCRdb's table is partial and in-frame only. The table includes about 68,000 clones, 79% detected once. As to time point: baseline, week 1 (first vaccination visit). Treatment specified: pre-vaccination baseline after standard-of-care therapy. This CDR3 contains 14 residues. Germline CDR1 reads MGHDK; CDR2 reads SYGVNS. V was clipped by 3 bases and J by 7 bases, with 13 bases between them. Source: PBMCs, taken from a glioma patient treated with radiotherapy, temozolomide or both. The chain joins TRBV25-1 to TRBJ1-5, with D perhaps TRBD1 (5 bases). This clonotype was obtained from a man over 45 with glioma. CDR3 sequence: CASSEGQGGQPQHF. The CDR3 region has the DNA TGTGCCAGCAGTGAGGGTCAGGGAGGACAGCCCCAGCATTTT.